The clone carrying this TCR beta chain has more than one count but fewer than ten. Its antigen is not known. This entry is derived from a study of T cells after yellow fever vaccination. Study-wide results and caveats: Repertoires sorted by FACS could include abundant clonotypes that are contaminants from the bulk population. Researchers noted that a small share of clonotypes showed up in both CD4 and CD8 compartments.

TCRdb called the 5' RACE reads again in MiXCR, with one record for every CDR3 protein. The repertoire holds some 350,000 distinct CDR3 sequences, with approximately 5.7% as singletons. V lost 4 bases, J lost 6 bases, and 10 bases lay in between. Looked up from germline, CDR1 is SGHNT and CDR2 is YYREEE (reference sequence). The CDR3 has 12 residues. The sequences come from PBMCs, collected 5 days after the yellow fever booster vaccination. The rearrangement joins TRBV5-4 to TRBJ1-1, with D unclear. This TCR was recovered from a man aged 25 to 40 who received the YFV17D yellow fever vaccine. CDR3 DNA: TGTGCCAGCAGCGAACTTAAAGCTGAAGCTTTCTTT. It specifies CASSELKAEAFF.